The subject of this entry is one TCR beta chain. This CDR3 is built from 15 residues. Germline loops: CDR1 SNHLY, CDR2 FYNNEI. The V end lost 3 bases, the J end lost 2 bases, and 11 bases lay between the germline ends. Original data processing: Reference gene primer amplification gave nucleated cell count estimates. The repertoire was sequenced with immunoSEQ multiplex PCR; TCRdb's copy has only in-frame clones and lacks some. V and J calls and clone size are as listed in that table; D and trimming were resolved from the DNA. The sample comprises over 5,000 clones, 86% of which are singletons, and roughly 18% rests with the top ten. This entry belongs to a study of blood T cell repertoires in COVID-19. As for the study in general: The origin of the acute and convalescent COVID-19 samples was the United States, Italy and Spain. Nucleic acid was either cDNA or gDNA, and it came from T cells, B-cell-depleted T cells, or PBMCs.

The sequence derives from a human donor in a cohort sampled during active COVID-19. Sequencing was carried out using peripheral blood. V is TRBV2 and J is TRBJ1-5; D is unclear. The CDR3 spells CASSDTPGGNQPQHF. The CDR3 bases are TGTGCCAGCAGTGATACTCCCGGAGGCAATCAGCCCCAGCATTTT.